This T cell receptor beta chain stems from a study of human T cells and chemical hapten exposure. Study summary: Variability of per-sample TCR yields stemmed mainly from small differences in pooled library volume. The study, taken as a whole, reports: Following DPC sensitization, TCRs present above 1 in 1000 frequency showed no change.

RNA extraction used unfractionated whole blood as the source of total RNA. In the authors' workflow: Samples contained a median of approximately 100,000 TCRs, with a range of roughly 23,224 to 700,000. TCRdb redid the calling of the 5' RACE reads with MiXCR, one entry per CDR3 protein. TCRdb's processing, not the authors', yielded these V and J calls. The sample contains 110,000 or so distinct CDR3 sequences, around a fifth of which appear only once. The CDR3 consists of 15 residues. V lost 4 bases and J lost 5; bases outside the gene matches: 10. Germline V gene sequence: CDR1 MGHDK, CDR2 SYGVNS. This clonotype was picked up a small number of times. Its target is unknown.

The J gene is TRBJ1-1, the V gene TRBV25-1; 7 nucleotides match TRBD1. The sequence was obtained from a human donor in good health. CDR3 loop: CASSGPRQGGTEAFF. CDR3 bases: TGTGCCAGCAGTGGACCCAGACAGGGAGGTACTGAAGCTTTCTTT.